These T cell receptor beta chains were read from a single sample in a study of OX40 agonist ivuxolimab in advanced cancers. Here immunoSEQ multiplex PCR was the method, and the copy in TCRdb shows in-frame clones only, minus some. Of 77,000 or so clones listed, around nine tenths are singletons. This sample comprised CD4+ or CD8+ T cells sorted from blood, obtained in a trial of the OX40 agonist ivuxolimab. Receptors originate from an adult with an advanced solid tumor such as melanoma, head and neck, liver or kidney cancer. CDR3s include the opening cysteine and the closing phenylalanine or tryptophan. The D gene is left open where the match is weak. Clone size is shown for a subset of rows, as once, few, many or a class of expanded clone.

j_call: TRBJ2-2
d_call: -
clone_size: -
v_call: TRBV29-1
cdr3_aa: CSTGQTNTGELFF
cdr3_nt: TGCAGCACTGGACAGACGAACACCGGGGAGCTGTTTTTT

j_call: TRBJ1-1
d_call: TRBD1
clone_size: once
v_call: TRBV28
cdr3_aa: CASSPQTGSGTEAFF
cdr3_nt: TGTGCCAGCAGCCCCCAGACAGGGTCGGGCACTGAAGCTTTCTTT

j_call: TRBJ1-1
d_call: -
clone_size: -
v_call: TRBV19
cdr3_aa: CASSIMGRMNTKAFF
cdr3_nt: TGTGCCAGTAGTATCATGGGCAGAATGAACACTAAAGCTTTCTTT

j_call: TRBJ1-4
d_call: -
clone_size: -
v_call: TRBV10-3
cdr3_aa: CAISELGGEKLFF
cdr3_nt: TGTGCCATCAGTGAGCTAGGCGGTGAAAAACTGTTTTTT

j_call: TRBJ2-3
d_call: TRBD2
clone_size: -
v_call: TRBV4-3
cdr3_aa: CASSQEAALAGGQVKSTDTQYF
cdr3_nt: TGCGCCAGCAGCCAAGAAGCGGCTCTAGCGGGGGGGCAGGTAAAGAGCACAGATACGCAGTATTTT

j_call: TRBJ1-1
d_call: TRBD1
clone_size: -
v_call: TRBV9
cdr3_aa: CASSYRTGDTEAFF
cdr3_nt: TGTGCCAGCAGCTATCGGACAGGAGACACTGAAGCTTTCTTT

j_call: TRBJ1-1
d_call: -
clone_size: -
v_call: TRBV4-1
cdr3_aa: CASSQDNGRWPFF
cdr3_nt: TGCGCCAGCAGCCAAGATAATGGTCGATGGCCTTTCTTT

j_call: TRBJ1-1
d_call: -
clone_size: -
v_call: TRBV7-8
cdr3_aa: CASSPRRNTEAFF
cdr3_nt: TGTGCCAGCAGCCCCCGACGGAACACTGAAGCTTTCTTT

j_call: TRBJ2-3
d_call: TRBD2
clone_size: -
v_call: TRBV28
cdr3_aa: CASRTGAGGSVDTQYF
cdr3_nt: TGTGCCAGCAGGACTGGAGCGGGAGGGTCAGTAGATACGCAGTATTTT

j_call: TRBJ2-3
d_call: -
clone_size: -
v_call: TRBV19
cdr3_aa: CASSIGLYTDTQYF
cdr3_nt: TGTGCCAGTAGTATAGGACTTTACACAGATACGCAGTATTTT

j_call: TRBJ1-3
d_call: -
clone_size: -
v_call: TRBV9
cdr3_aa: CASSAPSGPGGNTIYF
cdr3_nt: TGTGCCAGCAGCGCACCCTCTGGACCCGGGGGAAACACCATATATTTT

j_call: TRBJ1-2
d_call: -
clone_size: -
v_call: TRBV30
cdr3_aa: CAFAPPFFTF
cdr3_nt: TGTGCCTTCGCGCCCCCTTTTTTTACCTTC

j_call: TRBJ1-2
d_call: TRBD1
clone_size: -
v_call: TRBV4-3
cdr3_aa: CASSQAGGSLDGYTF
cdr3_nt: TGCGCCAGCAGCCAGGCAGGGGGCTCGTTGGATGGCTACACCTTC

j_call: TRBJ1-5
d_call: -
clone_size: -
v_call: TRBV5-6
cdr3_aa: CASSLGGTGSNQPQHF
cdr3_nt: TGTGCCAGCAGCTTGGGAGGGACCGGTAGCAATCAGCCCCAGCATTTT

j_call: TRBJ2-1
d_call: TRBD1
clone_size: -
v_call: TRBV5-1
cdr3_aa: CASSLRQGGSYNEQFF
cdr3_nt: TGCGCCAGCAGCCTGCGACAGGGGGGCTCCTACAATGAGCAGTTCTTC

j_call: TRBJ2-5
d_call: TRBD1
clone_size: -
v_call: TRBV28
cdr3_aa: CASSFQFGGQGGETQYF
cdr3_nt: TGTGCCAGCAGTTTCCAATTTGGGGGACAGGGGGGAGAGACCCAGTACTTC

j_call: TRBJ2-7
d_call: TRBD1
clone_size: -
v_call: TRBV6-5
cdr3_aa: CASRETGTYEQYF
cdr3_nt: TGTGCCAGCAGGGAGACAGGGACGTACGAGCAGTACTTC

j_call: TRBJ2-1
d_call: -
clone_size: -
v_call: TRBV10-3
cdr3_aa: CAIRGDTVNEQFF
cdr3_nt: TGTGCCATCAGGGGGGACACCGTGAATGAGCAGTTCTTC

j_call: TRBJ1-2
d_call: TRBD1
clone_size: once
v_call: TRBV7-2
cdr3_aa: CASSLMRDRVFTF
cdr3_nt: TGTGCCAGCAGCTTAATGCGGGACAGGGTGTTCACCTTC

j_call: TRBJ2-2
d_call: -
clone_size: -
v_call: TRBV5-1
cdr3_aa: CASSFGPGDTGELFF
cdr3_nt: TGCGCCAGCAGCTTTGGGCCAGGAGACACCGGGGAGCTGTTTTTT

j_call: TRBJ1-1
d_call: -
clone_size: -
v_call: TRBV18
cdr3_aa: CASSPGTGDTEAFF
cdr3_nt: TGTGCCAGCTCACCAGGGACGGGGGACACTGAAGCTTTCTTT

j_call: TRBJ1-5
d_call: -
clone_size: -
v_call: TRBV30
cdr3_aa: CAWKGGSNQPQHF
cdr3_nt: TGTGCCTGGAAAGGGGGAAGCAATCAGCCCCAGCATTTT

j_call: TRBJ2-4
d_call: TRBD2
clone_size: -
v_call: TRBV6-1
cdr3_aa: CASSEFRGLADSLGNIQYF
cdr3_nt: TGTGCCAGCAGTGAATTTCGTGGACTAGCGGACTCATTGGGAAACATTCAGTACTTC